The rows below give T cell receptor beta chains drawn from one sample of a study of cytomegalovirus exposure and HLA in healthy donors. Profiling relied on immunoSEQ multiplex PCR, and the TCRdb table lists in-frame clones only, not all of them. This table holds around 180,000 clones, about 82% found once. Sequenced material: PBMCs. The source of these receptors is a woman aged 18 to 35 in good health and CMV-seronegative. Each CDR3 is given with its conserved first and last residue.

CASSLRPGSYEQYF,TRBV27
CASIYRDGQPQHF,TRBV6-1
CASGYSGEQYF,TRBV14
CASSEAWAGGNIQYF,TRBV2
CSVSYRGETQYF,TRBV29-1
CASSDTLGGNTEAFF,TRBV10-1
CASSVYREVYGYTF,TRBV6-1
CASSPLAGSYEQYF,TRBV7-9
CASSMTGGGNQPQHF,TRBV19
CASSYSREPDTQYF,TRBV6-5
CASSGQQGNTEAFF,TRBV6-1
CASTRGTGTDTQYF,TRBV6-5
CSVGASGVQFF,TRBV29-1
CASSPGTGRDYTF,TRBV7-2
CASSEAKIRGTTEAFF,TRBV10-2
CASRRTGTSETQYF,TRBV18
CASNPRVGSYNEQFF,TRBV2
CASSSLGGGVQDTQYF,TRBV11-2
CASSKTGTETQYF,TRBV7-9
CASSPGLVIFDTQYF,TRBV19
CASTPPGQSYEQYF,TRBV27
CASALDSEAFF,TRBV19
CASSGTSGGADTQYF,TRBV6-4
CASSLVGTSLNNEQFF,TRBV11-2
CASSSRPRGETQYF,TRBV11-2
CASSDGQGGTDTQYF,TRBV7-7
CASSHLLAEVGNEQFF,TRBV4-2
CASRGTSGSGSYNEQFF,TRBV27
CASRRGRGQANTGELFF,TRBV11-2
CASSKTATTGVDQPQHF,TRBV18
CASSLMQGGNTEAFF,TRBV5-4
CASKKREGRNEQFF,TRBV19
CASPSGGVNEQFF,TRBV2
CASSPDRVGQPQHF,TRBV6-4
CASSYLGTAPYGYTF,TRBV6-5
CASSPSTRTSGGIIYEQYF,TRBV11-2
CASSLGQGETQYF,TRBV5-1
CASSPIDRGASPLHF,TRBV6-5
CASSMTGGADTQYF,TRBV7-7
CASSVDLSNYGYTF,TRBV9
CASSLSGEINPYNEQFF,TRBV7-9
CAWSVPGLRNEQFF,TRBV30
CASSLYSSGGAYEQYF,TRBV5-4
CASRLGREAHEQYF,TRBV5-6
CAWSVHRVFSAEGANVLTF,TRBV30
CASSQTGGGDTQYF,TRBV9
CAGSQGRTEAFF,TRBV30
CASDRATDTQYF,TRBV6-1
CASSSLYPLRESVGANVLTF,TRBV27
CASSGLRATNEKLFF,TRBV2
CASSVDEGNTIYF,TRBV9
CASSFFPGGNTIYF,TRBV6-6
CASSPGRGPGNIQYF,TRBV7-6
CSVEVEGNYGYTF,TRBV29-1